Listed here are 11 T cell receptor beta chains from one sample, sequenced in a study of blood T cell repertoires in COVID-19. Sequenced by immunoSEQ multiplex PCR; TCRdb stores in-frame clones only, minus some. The top ten hold approximately 17% of the sample, which has a few hundred thousand clones, about 92% seen once. Sequenced material: PBMCs or T cells enriched from blood (not recorded which). Receptor source: a woman in her twenties or thirties who had recovered from COVID-19.

This chain links TRBV28 with TRBJ2-1; TRBD2 matches at 10 bases. The CDR3 is 14 amino acids. V lost 10 bases and J lost 6; bases outside the gene matches: 9. Germline values: CDR1 MDHEN, CDR2 SYDVKM. The CDR3 protein is CATEPGLASNEQFF. The CDR3 DNA reads as TGTGCCACAGAACCGGGACTAGCGTCCAATGAGCAGTTCTTC.

The chain is built from TRBV28 and TRBJ1-6; 9 bases align to TRBD1. V lost 6 bases and J lost 10; bases outside the gene matches: 10. Germline V CDR1 and CDR2: MDHEN, SYDVKM. CDR3 length equals 15 residues. Written as DNA, the CDR3 is TGTGCCAGCAGCCGCACAGGGGGCAGGGTGTCACCCCTCCACTTT. Its translation: CASSRTGGRVSPLHF.

V gene TRBV4-3 combines with J gene TRBJ2-7; TRBD1 agrees at 9 bases. Germline loops: CDR1 LGHNA, CDR2 YSLEER. J was trimmed by 1 base and V by 2 bases; bases with no gene match: 12. The length of the CDR3 is 18 residues. This chain's CDR3 is CASSQLVLGTGSSYEQYF. CDR3 nucleotides: TGCGCCAGCAGCCAACTAGTCTTGGGGACAGGGAGTTCCTACGAGCAGTACTTC.

The CDR3 protein is CASSPDRTIRNYGYTF. The CDR3 DNA follows: TGTGCCAGCAGTCCAGACAGAACTATCCGGAACTATGGCTACACCTTC. The chain is built from TRBV27 and TRBJ1-2; D may be TRBD1 (5 bases). Germline values: CDR1 MNHEY, CDR2 SMNVEV (reference sequence). Deletions cut 5 bases from V and 2 bases from J, with 18 bases between. This CDR3 has 16 amino acids.

The chain uses TRBV9 and TRBJ1-1; D is possibly TRBD1 (6 bases). V lost 4 bases and J lost 3, with 10 bases in between. The germline V gene encodes CDR1 SGDLS and CDR2 YYNGEE. The CDR3 is made up of 13 amino acids. The CDR3 here is CASSPTGYTEAFF. The DNA for the CDR3 is TGTGCCAGCAGCCCAACAGGGTACACTGAAGCTTTCTTT.

J is TRBJ1-2 and V is TRBV5-6; D perhaps matches TRBD1 (5 bases). Germline V CDR1 and CDR2: SGHDT, YYEEEE. The V end was cut by 3 bases, the J end by 3 bases, with 18 bases between. CDR3 length: 16 amino acids. This CDR3 is CASSSTGGGSDYGYTF. In DNA, the CDR3 is TGTGCCAGCAGCTCTACGGGCGGGGGATCGGACTATGGCTACACCTTC. Using reference TRBV5-6 and TRBJ1-2 for the parts outside the CDR3, the full variable domain is DAGVTQSPTHLIKTRGQQVTLRCSPKSGHDTVSWYQQALGQGPQFIFQYYEEEERQRGNFPDRFSGHQFPNYSSELNVNALLLGDSALYLCASSSTGGGSDYGYTFGSGTRLTVV.

The J gene is TRBJ1-1, the V gene TRBV18; the D gene is possibly TRBD1 (5 bases). Germline CDR1 is KGHSH and CDR2 is LQKENI. V was pared by 3 bases and J by 4 bases, with 18 bases between. The CDR3 covers 16 residues. The CDR3 protein is CASSPRQGARGTEAFF. In DNA form, the CDR3 reads TGTGCCAGCTCACCCCGGCAAGGGGCAAGGGGCACTGAAGCTTTCTTT.

The chain carries TRBV4-3 and TRBJ2-2; 12 bases align to TRBD2. The CDR3 has 21 residues. Germline V lookup: CDR1 LGHNA, CDR2 YSLEER. Trimming at V came to 0 bases and at J to 4 bases, leaving 15 bases not matched to a gene. CDR3 residues: CASSQETPLAGGPGTTGELFF. CDR3 in DNA: TGCGCCAGCAGCCAAGAGACCCCCCTAGCGGGGGGGCCGGGCACCACCGGGGAGCTGTTTTTT.

This chain joins TRBV20-1 and TRBJ2-1, with 7 bases that match TRBD2. This CDR3 spans 15 amino acids. The junction had 5 bases not matched to a gene; V was cut back by 3 bases and J by 0 bases. Germline V gene data show CDR1 as DFQATT and CDR2 as SNEGSKA (reference sequence). CDR3 nucleotides: TGCAGTGCTAGTGTGGGGGGGAGCTCCTACAATGAGCAGTTCTTC. As protein: CSASVGGSSYNEQFF.

The genes are TRBV2 and TRBJ2-5, with a possible D match to TRBD2 (5 bases). This CDR3 comprises 13 residues. CDR1 is SNHLY and CDR2 is FYNNEI in the germline V gene. Trimming pared 3 bases from V and 6 bases from J, leaving 11 bases between. CDR3 region: CASSDSGRQTQYF. CDR3 nucleotide sequence: TGTGCCAGCAGTGATTCGGGAAGACAGACCCAGTACTTC.

Of note for this clone: Within the sample, other DNA sequences also encode this same CDR3. The chain joins TRBV6-5 to TRBJ2-2; D might be TRBD2 (7 bases). The CDR3 loop spans 15 amino acids. Per the germline V gene, CDR1 is MNHEY and CDR2 is SVGAGI. V dropped 2 bases and J dropped 5 bases, with 12 bases sitting between them. The CDR3 DNA is TGTGCCAGCAGTTACGGGGGAGGGGGAACCGGGGAGCTGTTTTTT. Protein sequence: CASSYGGGGTGELFF.